The 12 T cell receptor beta chains reported below all come from one sample, sequenced in a study of shared clonotypes between healthy human individuals. Only in-frame clones appear in the TCRdb table, and some are missing; sequencing was by immunoSEQ multiplex PCR. The sample contains over a million clones, approximately 80% of which appear only once. Input material: memory CD4+ T cells from PBMCs. The subset was: CD45RA-negative fraction. These receptors all come from a young man in good health. Some clones in this sample may be carry-over from other donors' samples.

This rearrangement joins TRBV18 to TRBJ2-1; D unresolved. The CDR3 spans 14 residues. Germline lookup yields CDR1 KGHSH and CDR2 LQKENI. The V end was cut by 3 bases, the J end by 5 bases, with 11 bases between. The CDR3 here is CASSPLSRNNEQFF. In DNA, the CDR3 is TGTGCCAGCTCACCCTTATCTAGAAACAATGAGCAGTTCTTC.

This clone came up many times. V is TRBV6-1 and J is TRBJ2-7; a weak D match, TRBD2 (6 bases). From germline, CDR1 is MNHNS and CDR2 SASEGT. Trimming removed 2 bases at V and 3 bases at J, with 11 bases between. This CDR3 region has 14 residues. CDR3 sequence reads: CASSERLANYEQYF. For the CDR3, the DNA is TGTGCCAGCAGTGAAAGGCTAGCGAACTACGAGCAGTACTTC.

The rearrangement uses TRBV5-1 and TRBJ2-3, with D possibly being TRBD1 (5 bases). Trimming stripped 5 bases from V and 4 bases from J, with 14 bases between. Per the germline V gene, CDR1 is SGHRS and CDR2 is YFSETQ. CDR3 length: 14 residues. The CDR3 loop reads CASRLTGPPDTQYF. The CDR3 nucleotides read TGCGCCAGCAGGTTAACAGGACCCCCAGATACGCAGTATTTT.

The rearrangement uses TRBV15 and TRBJ2-7; 7 bases align to TRBD1. The CDR3 spans 14 residues. The V gene's germline CDR1 is LNHNV and CDR2 YYDKDF (reference sequence). V gave up 0 bases and J gave up 3 bases; unmatched junction bases: 2. The CDR3 bases are TGTGCCACCAGCAGAGATAGGGACAGCTACGAGCAGTACTTC. This translates into CATSRDRDSYEQYF.

V is TRBV7-2 and J is TRBJ2-5, with 13 bases matching TRBD2. V gave up 3 bases and J gave up 4 bases; unmatched junction bases: 2. Germline V lookup: CDR1 SGHTA, CDR2 FQGNSA. The CDR3 length is 15 residues. The CDR3, as DNA: TGTGCCAGCAGCTTCGGACTAGCGGGAGCAGAGACCCAGTACTTC. Protein sequence: CASSFGLAGAETQYF.

V is TRBV18 and J is TRBJ2-7, with a weak D call TRBD2 (6 bases). Trimming removed 1 base from V and 2 bases from J, with 6 bases in between. Germline loops: CDR1 KGHSH, CDR2 LQKENI. The CDR3 extends over 13 amino acids. CDR3 in amino acids: CASSPREAYEQYF. In DNA, the CDR3 is TGTGCCAGCTCACCACGGGAGGCCTACGAGCAGTACTTC.

Only one count was recorded for this clone. The genes are TRBV28 and TRBJ2-2; TRBD2 agrees at 9 bases. There are 15 residues in the CDR3. Trimming took 8 bases from V and 3 from J; bases not matched to a gene: 7. CDR1 is MDHEN, CDR2 SYDVKM, per germline. The DNA of the CDR3 is TGTGCCAGCGGGGGCGGGAGGGCCGACACCGGGGAGCTGTTTTTT. Translating gives CASGGGRADTGELFF.

In the case of this clone: Other DNA sequences in this specimen translate into the identical CDR3. The chain recombines TRBV18 with TRBJ2-7, with a possible D match to TRBD2 (6 bases). V was clipped by 3 bases and J by 3 bases, with 6 bases between them. From germline, CDR1 is KGHSH and CDR2 LQKENI. This CDR3 is built from 12 residues. The CDR3 sequence is CASSPGGYEQYF. CDR3 nucleotides: TGTGCCAGCTCACCCGGGGGCTACGAGCAGTACTTC.

A note on this clone: Other DNA sequences in this sample translate to the same CDR3. The V call is TRBV2, the J call TRBJ2-3; D gene ambiguous. CDR1 is SNHLY and CDR2 is FYNNEI in the germline V gene. The CDR3 sequence is 12 residues long. The V gene lost 7 bases and the J gene lost 3 bases, with 8 bases spanning the gap. The CDR3 sequence is CASNLGTDTQYF. The CDR3 DNA reads as TGTGCCAGCAACCTGGGAACAGATACGCAGTATTTT. The entire variable domain, with the rest obtained from reference TRBV2 and TRBJ2-3, is as follows: EPEVTQTPSHQVTQMGQEVILRCVPISNHLYFYWYRQILGQKVEFLVSFYNNEISEKSEIFDDQFSVERPDGSNFTLKIRSTKLEDSAMYFCASNLGTDTQYFGPGTRLTVL.

On this clone: This same CDR3 is encoded by further DNA sequences in the sample. The rearrangement joins TRBV9 to TRBJ2-7; 13 bases align to TRBD2. The CDR3 spans 15 residues. J gave up 7 bases and V 0 bases, and 4 bases lay outside the gene matches. Germline values: CDR1 SGDLS, CDR2 YYNGEE. In nucleotides, the CDR3 is TGTGCCAGCAGCGTAGGGACTAGCGGGAGAGGTGAGCAGTACTTC. It codes for CASSVGTSGRGEQYF.

The chain combines TRBV29-1 with TRBJ1-4; D is undetermined. Germline loops: CDR1 SQVTM, CDR2 ANQGSEA. The CDR3 covers 12 residues. Between the trimmed V and J ends, which lost 7 bases and 8 bases, there was a span of 14 bases. The CDR3 DNA follows: TGCAGCGGGATTGAGGTCGGAGAAAAACTGTTTTTT. Residues: CSGIEVGEKLFF.

The chain recombines TRBV11-2 with TRBJ2-7; D is possibly TRBD2 (6 bases). V lost 2 bases and J 1 base, leaving 15 bases between the germline ends. Germline assignment: CDR1 SGHAT and CDR2 FQNNGV. This CDR3 is built from 16 residues. The CDR3 coding sequence is TGTGCCAGCAGCTTATCCTTGCGGGGTGGGTCCTACGAGCAGTACTTC. Protein: CASSLSLRGGSYEQYF.